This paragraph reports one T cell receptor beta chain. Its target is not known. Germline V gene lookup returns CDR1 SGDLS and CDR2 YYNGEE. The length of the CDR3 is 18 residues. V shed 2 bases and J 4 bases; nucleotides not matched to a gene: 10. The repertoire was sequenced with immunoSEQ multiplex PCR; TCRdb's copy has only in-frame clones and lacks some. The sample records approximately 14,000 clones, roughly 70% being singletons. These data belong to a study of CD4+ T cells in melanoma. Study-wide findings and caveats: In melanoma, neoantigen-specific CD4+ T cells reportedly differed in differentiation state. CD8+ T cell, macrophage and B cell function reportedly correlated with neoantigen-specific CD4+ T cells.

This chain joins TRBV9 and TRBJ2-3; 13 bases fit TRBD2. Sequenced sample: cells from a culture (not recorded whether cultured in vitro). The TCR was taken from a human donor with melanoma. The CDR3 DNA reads TGTGCCAGCAGCGTCAAAGGGACTAGCGGGGTTGGGGCAGATACGCAGTATTTT. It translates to CASSVKGTSGVGADTQYF. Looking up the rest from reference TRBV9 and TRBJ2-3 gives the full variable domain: DSGVTQTPKHLITATGQRVTLRCSPRSGDLSVYWYQQSLDQGLQFLIQYYNGEERAKGNILERFSAQQFPDLHSELNLSSLELGDSALYFCASSVKGTSGVGADTQYFGPGTRLTVL.